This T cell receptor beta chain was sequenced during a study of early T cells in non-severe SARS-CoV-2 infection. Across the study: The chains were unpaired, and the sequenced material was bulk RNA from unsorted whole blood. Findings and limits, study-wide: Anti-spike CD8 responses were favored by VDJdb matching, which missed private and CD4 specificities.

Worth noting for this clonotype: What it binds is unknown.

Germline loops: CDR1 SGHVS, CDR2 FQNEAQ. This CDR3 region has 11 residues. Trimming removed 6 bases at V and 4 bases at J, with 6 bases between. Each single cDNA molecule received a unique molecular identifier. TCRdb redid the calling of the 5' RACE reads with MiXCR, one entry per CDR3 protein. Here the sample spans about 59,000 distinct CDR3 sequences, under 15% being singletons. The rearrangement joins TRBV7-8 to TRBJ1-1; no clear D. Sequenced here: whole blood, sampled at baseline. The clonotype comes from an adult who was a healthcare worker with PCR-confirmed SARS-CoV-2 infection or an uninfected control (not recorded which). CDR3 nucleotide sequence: TGTGCCAGCAGAGAGATCACTGAAGCTTTCTTT. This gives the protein CASREITEAFF.